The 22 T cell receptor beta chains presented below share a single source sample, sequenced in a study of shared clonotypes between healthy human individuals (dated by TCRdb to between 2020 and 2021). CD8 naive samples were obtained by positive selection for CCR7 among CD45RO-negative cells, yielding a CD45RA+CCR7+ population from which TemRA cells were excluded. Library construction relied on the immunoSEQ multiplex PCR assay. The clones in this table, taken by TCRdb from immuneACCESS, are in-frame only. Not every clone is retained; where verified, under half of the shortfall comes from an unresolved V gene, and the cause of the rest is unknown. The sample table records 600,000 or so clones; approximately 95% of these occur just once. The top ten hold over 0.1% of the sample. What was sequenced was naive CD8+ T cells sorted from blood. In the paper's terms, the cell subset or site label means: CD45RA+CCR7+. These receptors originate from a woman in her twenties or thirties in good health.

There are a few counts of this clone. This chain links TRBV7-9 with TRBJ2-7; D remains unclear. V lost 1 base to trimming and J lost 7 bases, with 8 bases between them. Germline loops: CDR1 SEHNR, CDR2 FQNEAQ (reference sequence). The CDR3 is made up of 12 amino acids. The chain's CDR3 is CASSLGGWEQYF. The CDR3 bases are TGTGCCAGCAGCTTAGGGGGATGGGAGCAGTACTTC.

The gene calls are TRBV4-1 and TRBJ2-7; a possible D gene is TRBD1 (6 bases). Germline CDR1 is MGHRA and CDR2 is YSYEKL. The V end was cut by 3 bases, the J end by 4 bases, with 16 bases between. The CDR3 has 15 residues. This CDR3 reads CASSQEQGWGYEQYF. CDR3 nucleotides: TGCGCCAGCAGCCAGGAACAGGGTTGGGGTTACGAGCAGTACTTC.

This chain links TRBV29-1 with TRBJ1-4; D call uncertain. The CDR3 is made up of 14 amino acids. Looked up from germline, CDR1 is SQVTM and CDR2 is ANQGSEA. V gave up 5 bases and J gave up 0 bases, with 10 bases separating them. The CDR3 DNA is TGCAGCGTTCTCGGAGGCGCAACTAATGAAAAACTGTTTTTT. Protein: CSVLGGATNEKLFF.

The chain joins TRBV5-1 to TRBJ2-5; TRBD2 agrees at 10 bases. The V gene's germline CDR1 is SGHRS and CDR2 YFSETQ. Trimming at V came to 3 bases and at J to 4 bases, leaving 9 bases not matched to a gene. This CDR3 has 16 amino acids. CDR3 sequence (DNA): TGCGCCAGCAGCTCCGAAGCGGGAGGGCGGGGAGAGACCCAGTACTTC. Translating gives CASSSEAGGRGETQYF.

CDR3 region: CASSSPPVPGGDEQFF. CDR3 nucleotide sequence: TGTGCCAGCAGTTCCCCCCCGGTCCCCGGCGGGGATGAGCAGTTCTTC. The V gene is TRBV27, the J gene TRBJ2-1; D possibly corresponds to TRBD2 (6 bases). There are 16 residues in the CDR3. CDR1 is MNHEY and CDR2 is SMNVEV in the germline V gene (reference sequence). V was clipped by 4 bases and J by 8 bases, with 21 bases between them.

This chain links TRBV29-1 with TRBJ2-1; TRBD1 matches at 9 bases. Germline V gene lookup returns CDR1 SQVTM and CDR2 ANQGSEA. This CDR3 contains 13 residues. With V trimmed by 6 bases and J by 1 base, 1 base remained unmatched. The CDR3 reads CSVGTGSYNEQFF. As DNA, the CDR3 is TGCAGCGTCGGGACAGGGTCCTACAATGAGCAGTTCTTC.

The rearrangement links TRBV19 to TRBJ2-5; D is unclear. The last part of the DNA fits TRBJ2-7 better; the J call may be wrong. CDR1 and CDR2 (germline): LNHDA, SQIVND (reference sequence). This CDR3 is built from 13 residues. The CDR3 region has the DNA TGTGCCAGTAGTATAGTGATAGACTACGAGCAGTACTTC. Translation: CASSIVIDYEQYF.

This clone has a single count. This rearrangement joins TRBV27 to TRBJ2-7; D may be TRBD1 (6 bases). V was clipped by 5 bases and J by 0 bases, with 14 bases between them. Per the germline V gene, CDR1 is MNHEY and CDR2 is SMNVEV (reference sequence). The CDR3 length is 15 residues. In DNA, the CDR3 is TGTGCCAGCAGTCCTGAGAGGGGGAGCTCCTACGAGCAGTACTTC. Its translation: CASSPERGSSYEQYF.

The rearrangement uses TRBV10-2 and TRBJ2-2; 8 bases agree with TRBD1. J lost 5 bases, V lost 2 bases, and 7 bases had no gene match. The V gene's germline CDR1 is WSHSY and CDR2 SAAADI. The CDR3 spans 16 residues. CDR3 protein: CASSETWTGKTGELFF. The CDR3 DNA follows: TGCGCCAGCAGTGAGACCTGGACAGGGAAAACCGGGGAGCTGTTTTTT.

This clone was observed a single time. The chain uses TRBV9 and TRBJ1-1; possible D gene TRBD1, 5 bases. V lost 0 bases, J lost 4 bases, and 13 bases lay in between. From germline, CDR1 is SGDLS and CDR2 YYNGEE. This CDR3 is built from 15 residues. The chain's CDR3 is CASSVGVGEGTEAFF. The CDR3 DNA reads TGTGCCAGCAGCGTAGGAGTAGGGGAGGGCACTGAAGCTTTCTTT.

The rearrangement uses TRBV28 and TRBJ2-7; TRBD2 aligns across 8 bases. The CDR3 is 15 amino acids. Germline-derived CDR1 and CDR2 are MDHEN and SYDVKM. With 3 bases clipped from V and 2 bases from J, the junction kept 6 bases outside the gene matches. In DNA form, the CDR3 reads TGTGCCAGCAGTTTTATTGCGGGAGGTACCTACGAGCAGTACTTC. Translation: CASSFIAGGTYEQYF.

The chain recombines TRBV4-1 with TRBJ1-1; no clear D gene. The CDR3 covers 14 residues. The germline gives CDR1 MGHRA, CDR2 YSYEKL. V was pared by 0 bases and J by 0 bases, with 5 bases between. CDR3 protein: CASSQDAVNTEAFF. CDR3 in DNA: TGCGCCAGCAGCCAAGATGCGGTGAACACTGAAGCTTTCTTT.

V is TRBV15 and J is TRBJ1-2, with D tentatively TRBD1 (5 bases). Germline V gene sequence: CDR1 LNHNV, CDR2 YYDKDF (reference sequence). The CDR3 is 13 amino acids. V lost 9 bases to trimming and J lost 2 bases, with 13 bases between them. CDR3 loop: CATSPGVNYGYTF. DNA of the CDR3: TGTGCCACTAGCCCGGGGGTGAACTATGGCTACACCTTC.

The CDR3 nucleotides are TGTGCCAGCACTGGCGGGTACAATGAGCAGTTCTTC. Translating gives CASTGGYNEQFF. This chain uses TRBV9 with TRBJ2-1; D possibly corresponds to TRBD2 (5 bases). The CDR3 spans 12 residues. The ends were cut back, 6 bases at V and 4 bases at J, with 8 bases in the middle. In germline, CDR1 is SGDLS, CDR2 YYNGEE.

CDR3 sequence: CASSWDRSNQPQHF. The CDR3 nucleotides are TGCGCCAGCAGTTGGGACCGCAGCAATCAGCCCCAGCATTTT. V is TRBV10-1 and J is TRBJ1-5, with a tentative D call TRBD1 (5 bases). Trimming took 5 bases from V and 1 from J, leaving 9 bases between them. The CDR3 contains 14 residues. Germline lookup yields CDR1 WNHNN and CDR2 SYGVQD (reference sequence).

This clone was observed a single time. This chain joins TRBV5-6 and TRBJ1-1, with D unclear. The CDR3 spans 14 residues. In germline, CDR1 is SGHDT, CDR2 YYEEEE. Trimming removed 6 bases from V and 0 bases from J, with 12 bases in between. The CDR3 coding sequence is TGTGCCAGCATCGAGGGCCGGATGAACACTGAAGCTTTCTTT. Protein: CASIEGRMNTEAFF.

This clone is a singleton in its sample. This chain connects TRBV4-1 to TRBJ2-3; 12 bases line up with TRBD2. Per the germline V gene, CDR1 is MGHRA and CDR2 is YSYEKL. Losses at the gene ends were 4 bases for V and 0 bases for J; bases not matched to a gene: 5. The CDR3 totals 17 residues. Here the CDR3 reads CASSLFGTSGSTDTQYF. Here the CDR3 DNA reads TGCGCCAGCAGCCTTTTCGGGACTAGCGGGAGCACAGATACGCAGTATTTT.

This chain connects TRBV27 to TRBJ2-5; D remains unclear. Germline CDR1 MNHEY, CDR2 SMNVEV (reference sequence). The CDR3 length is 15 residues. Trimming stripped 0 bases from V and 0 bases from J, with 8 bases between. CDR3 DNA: TGTGCCAGCAGTTTATCCCGGGTCCACCAAGAGACCCAGTACTTC. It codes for CASSLSRVHQETQYF.

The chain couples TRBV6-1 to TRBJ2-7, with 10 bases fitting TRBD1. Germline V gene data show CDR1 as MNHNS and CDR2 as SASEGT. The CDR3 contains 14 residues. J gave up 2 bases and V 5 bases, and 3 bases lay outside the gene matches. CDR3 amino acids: CASSPGQGAYEQYF. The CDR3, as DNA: TGTGCCAGCAGTCCCGGACAGGGGGCCTACGAGCAGTACTTC.

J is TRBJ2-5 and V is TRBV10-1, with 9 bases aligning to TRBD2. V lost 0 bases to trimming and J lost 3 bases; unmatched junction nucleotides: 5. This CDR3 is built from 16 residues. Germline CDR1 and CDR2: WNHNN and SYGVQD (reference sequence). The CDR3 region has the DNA TGCGCCAGCAGTGAGTCATTCTTAGCGGGAGAAGAGACCCAGTACTTC. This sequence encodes CASSESFLAGEETQYF.

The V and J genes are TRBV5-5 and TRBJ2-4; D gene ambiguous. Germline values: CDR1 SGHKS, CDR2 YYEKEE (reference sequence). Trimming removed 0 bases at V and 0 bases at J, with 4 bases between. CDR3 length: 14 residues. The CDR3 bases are TGTGCCAGCAGCTTGGCGGTAGCCAAAAACATTCAGTACTTC. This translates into CASSLAVAKNIQYF.

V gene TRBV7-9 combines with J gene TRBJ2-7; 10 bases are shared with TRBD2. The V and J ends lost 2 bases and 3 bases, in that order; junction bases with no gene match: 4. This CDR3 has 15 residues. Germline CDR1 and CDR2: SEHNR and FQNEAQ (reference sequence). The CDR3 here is CASSLSAGGNYEQYF. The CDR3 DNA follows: TGTGCCAGCAGCTTATCAGCGGGAGGGAACTACGAGCAGTACTTC.